Listed below are T cell receptor beta chains from one sample, sequenced in a study of blood T cells in healthy people across ages. TCRdb passed the 5' RACE reads through MiXCR, listing each CDR3 protein once. Of just over 800,000 distinct CDR3 sequences detected, 62% appear once; the ten largest clones hold roughly 26%. The sequencing input was blood. These receptor sequences come from a young man in good health. The CDR3 runs from the conserved cysteine through the conserved F or W. Each record gives: D gene, clone size, V gene, J gene, CDR3 DNA, CDR3 protein. A D gene is named only where the DNA matches it firmly. The size of a clone is reported for some rows only, either as once, few or many, or as a class for expanded clones.

d_call: NA
clone_size: NA
v_call: TRBV29-1
j_call: TRBJ2-7
cdr3_nt: TGCAGCGTTGAAGGACGGGGATCCTACGAGCAGTACTTC
cdr3_aa: CSVEGRGSYEQYF

d_call: NA
clone_size: NA
v_call: TRBV7-3
j_call: TRBJ1-2
cdr3_nt: TGTGCCAGCAGCTTAGACTCCGGGACGTTTGGCAACTATGGCTACACCTTC
cdr3_aa: CASSLDSGTFGNYGYTF

d_call: TRBD1
clone_size: NA
v_call: TRBV27
j_call: TRBJ2-4
cdr3_nt: TGTGCCAGCAGTTCTGTGGACAGGGGGGGTGAGCAGTACTTC
cdr3_aa: CASSSVDRGGEQYF

d_call: NA
clone_size: few
v_call: TRBV2
j_call: TRBJ2-2
cdr3_nt: TGTGCCAGCAGTGGGGTTTCCGGGGAGCTGTTTTTT
cdr3_aa: CASSGVSGELFF

d_call: TRBD1
clone_size: NA
v_call: TRBV28
j_call: TRBJ1-5
cdr3_nt: TGTGCCAGCAGTTTCGCGTACGACAGGGTAAAACAGCCCCAGCATTTT
cdr3_aa: CASSFAYDRVKQPQHF

d_call: TRBD2
clone_size: NA
v_call: TRBV27
j_call: TRBJ2-2
cdr3_nt: TGTGCCAGCAGTAGGCTAGCGGGGGGCGCGAACACCGGGGAGCTGTTTTTT
cdr3_aa: CASSRLAGGANTGELFF

d_call: TRBD1
clone_size: few
v_call: TRBV20-1
j_call: TRBJ2-7
cdr3_nt: TGCAGTGCTGTACGGGACAGGAGCTACGAGCAGTACTTC
cdr3_aa: CSAVRDRSYEQYF

d_call: NA
clone_size: NA
v_call: TRBV18
j_call: TRBJ2-1
cdr3_nt: TGTGCCAGCTCACCCACGGGGAGTAGGGGGGCCATTTCCAATGAGCAGTTCTTC
cdr3_aa: CASSPTGSRGAISNEQFF

d_call: NA
clone_size: few
v_call: TRBV10-3
j_call: TRBJ2-7
cdr3_nt: TGTGCCATCAGTGATGGGGGTTACGAGCAGTACTTC
cdr3_aa: CAISDGGYEQYF

d_call: NA
clone_size: NA
v_call: TRBV14
j_call: TRBJ1-4
cdr3_nt: TGTGCCAGCAGCCCCCTTGCAACTAATGAAAAACTGTTTTTT
cdr3_aa: CASSPLATNEKLFF

d_call: TRBD2
clone_size: NA
v_call: TRBV12-3/TRBV12-4
j_call: TRBJ2-1
cdr3_nt: TGTGCCAGCAGGGCCGGGACTAGCGGGTACAATGGGCAGTTCTTC
cdr3_aa: CASRAGTSGYNGQFF

d_call: NA
clone_size: few
v_call: TRBV4-3
j_call: TRBJ2-5
cdr3_nt: TGCGCCAGCAGACGCTCGCGGGGTTTGGAAGAGACCCAGTACTTC
cdr3_aa: CASRRSRGLEETQYF

d_call: NA
clone_size: NA
v_call: TRBV28
j_call: TRBJ2-7
cdr3_nt: TGTGCCAGCAGTTGGGGGCCCCAGCGCGAGCAGTACTTC
cdr3_aa: CASSWGPQREQYF

d_call: NA
clone_size: NA
v_call: TRBV7-2
j_call: TRBJ2-7
cdr3_nt: TGTGTCAGCAGCTCACAAGGTTCGAGCTACGAGCAGTACTTC
cdr3_aa: CVSSSQGSSYEQYF

d_call: TRBD2
clone_size: NA
v_call: TRBV4-3
j_call: TRBJ2-3
cdr3_nt: TGCGCCAGCAGCCCCAGGACTAGCACCTACCCCGGACCCGGCACAGATACGCAGTATTTT
cdr3_aa: CASSPRTSTYPGPGTDTQYF

d_call: TRBD2
clone_size: few
v_call: TRBV6-1
j_call: TRBJ2-3
cdr3_nt: TGTGCCAGCAGGGGCGGGGGGCCCACAGATACGCAGTATTTT
cdr3_aa: CASRGGGPTDTQYF

d_call: NA
clone_size: few
v_call: TRBV4-1
j_call: TRBJ1-5
cdr3_nt: TGCGCCAGCAGCCAAGAGGGCGACAGGCAGCCCCAGCATTTT
cdr3_aa: CASSQEGDRQPQHF

d_call: TRBD1
clone_size: NA
v_call: TRBV2
j_call: TRBJ2-3
cdr3_nt: TGTGCCACCATAGGGGGCAGCGTTACGCAGTATTTT
cdr3_aa: CATIGGSVTQYF

d_call: TRBD2
clone_size: NA
v_call: TRBV4-3
j_call: TRBJ2-1
cdr3_nt: TGCGCCAGCAGCCAAGATACCTTGCGGGGGGGGTACGGTGAGCAGTTCTTC
cdr3_aa: CASSQDTLRGGYGEQFF

d_call: TRBD1
clone_size: NA
v_call: TRBV11-2
j_call: TRBJ1-5
cdr3_nt: TGTGCCTGCAGTTTCCAGGGGGCGAGGGGTAATCAGCCCCAGCATTTT
cdr3_aa: CACSFQGARGNQPQHF

d_call: NA
clone_size: few
v_call: TRBV7-2
j_call: TRBJ2-6
cdr3_nt: TGTGCCAGCAGCCAAGTGGTTGGAGTTCTAATCTCTGGGGCCAACGTCCTGACTTTC
cdr3_aa: CASSQVVGVLISGANVLTF

d_call: TRBD1
clone_size: few
v_call: TRBV7-2
j_call: TRBJ2-3
cdr3_nt: TGTGCCAGCAGCTTAGCGGGACAGGGGTTCACAGATACGCAGTATTTT
cdr3_aa: CASSLAGQGFTDTQYF

d_call: NA
clone_size: NA
v_call: TRBV20-1
j_call: TRBJ2-7
cdr3_nt: TGCAGTGCTAGGATCCGGGACTACGAGCAGTACTTC
cdr3_aa: CSARIRDYEQYF

d_call: NA
clone_size: few
v_call: TRBV10-3
j_call: TRBJ2-7
cdr3_nt: TGTGCCATCAGTGAGGGACACCCAACAGGGTACGAGCAGTACTTC
cdr3_aa: CAISEGHPTGYEQYF

d_call: TRBD2
clone_size: few
v_call: TRBV7-7
j_call: TRBJ2-3
cdr3_nt: TGTGCTAGCAGCTCGGGACTAGCGGGGGACACAGATACGCAGTATTTT
cdr3_aa: CASSSGLAGDTDTQYF

d_call: NA
clone_size: NA
v_call: TRBV11-2
j_call: TRBJ2-7
cdr3_nt: TGTGCCAGCAGCTGGGATTTGGGGGGTACCTACGAGCAGTACTTC
cdr3_aa: CASSWDLGGTYEQYF

d_call: NA
clone_size: NA
v_call: TRBV20-1
j_call: TRBJ2-7
cdr3_nt: TGCAGTGCTACGGACAGCCGCTCCTACGAGCAGTACTTC
cdr3_aa: CSATDSRSYEQYF

d_call: TRBD1
clone_size: NA
v_call: TRBV3-1
j_call: TRBJ2-5
cdr3_nt: TGTGCCAGCAGCCAGGACAGGGGGTCAGAGACCCAGTACTTC
cdr3_aa: CASSQDRGSETQYF

d_call: NA
clone_size: NA
v_call: TRBV20-1
j_call: TRBJ2-5
cdr3_nt: TGCAGTGCTAGAGGGGTCTGGGAGACCCAGTACTTC
cdr3_aa: CSARGVWETQYF

d_call: TRBD1
clone_size: NA
v_call: TRBV9
j_call: TRBJ1-3
cdr3_nt: TGTGCCAGCAGCTCCCAGACAGGGGAAGGAAACACCATATATTTT
cdr3_aa: CASSSQTGEGNTIYF

d_call: NA
clone_size: few
v_call: TRBV7-9
j_call: TRBJ2-7
cdr3_nt: TGTGCCAGCAGCTTGTGGGGACGGCCCTACGAGCAGTACTTC
cdr3_aa: CASSLWGRPYEQYF

d_call: TRBD2
clone_size: few
v_call: TRBV9
j_call: TRBJ2-3
cdr3_nt: TGTGCCAGCAGCGTGAGCGGGGGCAACACAGATACGCAGTATTTT
cdr3_aa: CASSVSGGNTDTQYF

d_call: NA
clone_size: NA
v_call: TRBV12-3/TRBV12-4
j_call: TRBJ1-1
cdr3_nt: TGTGCCAGCAGGGTACAGGGTGAGAACACTGAAGCTTTCTTT
cdr3_aa: CASRVQGENTEAFF

d_call: NA
clone_size: NA
v_call: TRBV5-4
j_call: TRBJ2-5
cdr3_nt: TGTGCCAGCAGCCCAGGTGGGGACCGCTCTTTGGTAGAGACCCAGTACTTC
cdr3_aa: CASSPGGDRSLVETQYF